Listed here is a single T cell receptor (beta chain). Antigen: not known. The data were obtained in a study of T cell responses to AZD1222 COVID-19 vaccine. Study-wide findings and caveats: In the spike-specific TCR repertoire, nearly half reportedly target unmutated variant regions. Clonal diversity was possibly underestimated, and white British individuals and females predominated among donors. Spike was spanned by vaccine-associated CD4 TCRs, which were dominant at 160-218 and 743-854.

Measured with immunoSEQ multiplex PCR; TCRdb has only the in-frame clones, and not every one. The data hold about 83,000 clones, with under 95% observed a single time. Second-dose groups at about 4 or about 12 weeks were pooled. The CDR3 sequence is 14 residues long. Germline CDR1 and CDR2: MNHEY and SMNVEV (reference sequence). Trimming at V came to 3 bases and at J to 5 bases, leaving 7 bases not matched to a gene. This specimen consisted of peripheral blood, obtained 28 days after the second AZD1222 dose. This sequence joins TRBV27 and TRBJ2-7; 7 bases align to TRBD1. This sequence originates from an adult who received the AZD1222 COVID-19 vaccine. The chain's CDR3 is CASSFETGIDEQYF. CDR3 in DNA: TGTGCCAGCAGTTTCGAGACAGGGATTGACGAGCAGTACTTC.